Below, 23 T cell receptor beta chains from the same sample are listed, as sequenced in a study of shared clonotypes between healthy human individuals. Naive CD8 cells were CD45RO-negative, positively selected for CCR7, excluding terminally differentiated effector memory CD45RA+ cells. Generated by immunoSEQ multiplex PCR, the TCRdb table keeps only in-frame clones and is missing some. The sample shows over 2,000,000 clones, around 93% of them seen only once. Sequenced sample: naive CD8+ T cells from PBMCs. The source is a man aged 18 to 29 in good health. Some clones in this sample may be carry-over from other donors' samples.

J is TRBJ2-7 and V is TRBV5-1, with 7 bases that match TRBD1. The V and J ends lost 4 bases and 3 bases, in that order; junction bases with no gene match: 7. Germline CDR1 reads SGHRS; CDR2 reads YFSETQ. The CDR3 sequence is 14 residues long. The CDR3 DNA sequence: TGCGCCAGCAGCCCGACAGGGCCAAACTACGAGCAGTACTTC. Protein sequence: CASSPTGPNYEQYF.

V and J are TRBV5-4 and TRBJ2-7; 13 nucleotides match TRBD2. V lost 3 bases, J lost 2 bases, and 5 bases stayed unmatched. In germline, CDR1 is SGHNT, CDR2 YYREEE (reference sequence). This CDR3 has 16 residues. The CDR3 spells CASSWILAGGTYEQYF. The CDR3 DNA is TGTGCCAGCAGCTGGATACTAGCGGGAGGGACCTACGAGCAGTACTTC.

V gene TRBV5-1 combines with J gene TRBJ1-3; no reliable D call. Germline-derived CDR1 and CDR2 are SGHRS and YFSETQ. Trimming pared 0 bases from V and 2 bases from J, leaving 6 bases between. This CDR3 contains 14 residues. Here the CDR3 DNA reads TGCGCCAGCAGCTTGGACAACCCTGGAAACACCATATATTTT. Its translation is CASSLDNPGNTIYF.

The chain employs TRBV6-1 and TRBJ2-2, with TRBD2 matching over 8 bases. The germline V gene has CDR1 MNHNS and CDR2 SASEGT. J was trimmed by 1 base and V by 7 bases; bases with no gene match: 5. This CDR3 spans 15 amino acids. The DNA of the CDR3 is TGTGCCAGCACGTTAACTAGCGGGAACACCGGGGAGCTGTTTTTT. Translating gives CASTLTSGNTGELFF.

Regarding this clone: The same CDR3 also results from other DNA sequences found in this sample. The V gene is TRBV4-3, the J gene TRBJ1-1, with 10 bases matching TRBD1. Germline loops: CDR1 LGHNA, CDR2 YSLEER. This CDR3 has 13 amino acids. After removal of 4 bases from V and 5 bases from J, the junction contained 1 base not matched to a gene. The CDR3 nucleotides read TGCGCCAGCAGCCGGGACAGGGGAACTGAAGCTTTCTTT. The encoded protein is CASSRDRGTEAFF.

As for this clone: The sample carries other DNA sequences with the same CDR3. The chain couples TRBV2 to TRBJ1-1; D uncertain. Germline-derived CDR1 and CDR2 are SNHLY and FYNNEI. The CDR3 runs 13 residues. Trimming cost V 5 bases and J 2 bases, with 9 bases left between them. CDR3 sequence: CASSSTGNTEAFF. The CDR3 bases are TGTGCCAGCAGTTCCACGGGTAACACTGAAGCTTTCTTT.

The chain recombines TRBV6-5 with TRBJ2-5, with 12 bases lining up with TRBD2. This CDR3 is built from 15 residues. CDR1 and CDR2 from the germline V gene are MNHEY and SVGAGI. J gave up 4 bases and V 5 bases, and 5 bases lay outside the gene matches. The CDR3 bases are TGTGCCAGCAGTCCTGGACTAGCGGGAACAGAGACCCAGTACTTC. Translation gives CASSPGLAGTETQYF.

J is TRBJ1-3 and V is TRBV9, with a possible D match to TRBD1 (6 bases). Trimming removed 3 bases from V and 2 bases from J, with 12 bases in between. Germline V lookup: CDR1 SGDLS, CDR2 YYNGEE. This CDR3 has 15 amino acids. The CDR3 spells CASSGGGRAGNTIYF. The CDR3 nucleotides read TGTGCCAGCAGCGGAGGGGGTAGAGCTGGAAACACCATATATTTT.

The J gene is TRBJ2-2, the V gene TRBV19; D is possibly TRBD1 (6 bases). The CDR3 length is 13 residues. V was cut by 7 bases and J by 3 bases, with 9 bases left in between. CDR1 is LNHDA, CDR2 SQIVND, per germline (reference sequence). The chain's CDR3 is CASTGTYTGELFF. The CDR3 nucleotides are TGTGCCAGTACAGGGACATACACCGGGGAGCTGTTTTTT.

The CDR3 loop reads CAWSVLARGREGSNQPQHF. The CDR3, as DNA: TGTGCCTGGAGTGTACTGGCTAGGGGGAGGGAAGGAAGCAATCAGCCCCAGCATTTT. The chain recombines TRBV30 with TRBJ1-5; possibly TRBD1 for D (6 bases). V was pared by 0 bases and J by 1 base, with 22 bases between. CDR1 is GTSNPN and CDR2 is SVGIG in the germline V gene (reference sequence). The CDR3 contains 19 residues.

This clone came up once. The V and J genes are TRBV4-2 and TRBJ2-7, with D perhaps being TRBD1 or TRBD2 (5 bases each). Between the trimmed V and J ends, which lost 0 bases and 3 bases, there was a span of 9 bases. CDR3 length: 14 residues. The V gene's germline CDR1 is LGHNA and CDR2 YNFKEQ. This CDR3 reads CASSQEWDVYEQYF. CDR3 coding DNA: TGTGCCAGCAGCCAAGAGTGGGACGTCTACGAGCAGTACTTC.

In DNA form, the CDR3 reads TGTGCCAGCAGCCAAATTGGGGCCCCGGGCAATGAGCAGTTCTTC. This encodes CASSQIGAPGNEQFF. This chain uses TRBV14 with TRBJ2-1; D perhaps matches TRBD1 (5 bases). From germline, CDR1 is SGHDN and CDR2 FVKESK. There are 15 residues in the CDR3. V shed 2 bases and J shed 6 bases, with 14 bases lying between them.

This sequence joins TRBV27 and TRBJ2-1; a weak D match, TRBD2 (5 bases). Between the trimmed V and J ends, which lost 6 bases and 10 bases, there was a span of 13 bases. CDR1 is MNHEY, CDR2 SMNVEV, per germline (reference sequence). This CDR3 comprises 12 residues. CDR3 region: CASSPSGGEQFF. In nucleotides, the CDR3 is TGTGCCAGCAGCCCAAGCGGTGGGGAGCAGTTCTTC.

V and J are TRBV29-1 and TRBJ1-1, with D perhaps matching TRBD1 (6 bases). V shed 0 bases and J shed 0 bases, with 11 bases lying between them. The CDR3 spans 15 residues. Germline V lookup: CDR1 SQVTM, CDR2 ANQGSEA. Here the CDR3 reads CSVEDWTAMNTEAFF. Here the CDR3 DNA reads TGCAGCGTTGAAGATTGGACAGCCATGAACACTGAAGCTTTCTTT.

The chain carries TRBV29-1 and TRBJ1-1; 7 bases line up with TRBD1. CDR3 length equals 13 residues. V lost 7 bases, J lost 4 bases, and 9 bases stayed unmatched. Germline assignment: CDR1 SQVTM and CDR2 ANQGSEA. The CDR3 sequence: CSASGGLGTEAFF. In nucleotides, the CDR3 is TGCAGCGCCTCAGGGGGTTTAGGCACTGAAGCTTTCTTT.

This sequence joins TRBV11-2 and TRBJ2-2; D gene ambiguous. This CDR3 spans 15 amino acids. The ends were cut back, 1 base at V and 3 bases at J, with 9 bases in the middle. Germline V gene lookup returns CDR1 SGHAT and CDR2 FQNNGV. CDR3 in DNA: TGTGCCAGCAGCTTAGGTCAGCGCGACACCGGGGAGCTGTTTTTT. Encoded protein: CASSLGQRDTGELFF.

The chain links TRBV7-9 to TRBJ1-4; 10 bases map to TRBD1. CDR3 length: 15 residues. CDR1 and CDR2 (germline): SEHNR, FQNEAQ (reference sequence). After removal of 5 bases from V and 7 bases from J, the junction contained 7 bases not matched to a gene. CDR3 residues: CASSRKGQGSEKLFF. CDR3 DNA: TGTGCCAGCAGCCGGAAGGGACAGGGGAGTGAAAAACTGTTTTTT.

The chain uses TRBV4-2 and TRBJ2-7; 9 positions match TRBD2. V trimming: 4 bases; J trimming: 2 bases; junction bases outside the gene matches: 6. This CDR3 region has 15 residues. Germline values: CDR1 LGHNA, CDR2 YNFKEQ. The chain's CDR3 is CASSRGEREAYEQYF. The CDR3 bases are TGTGCCAGCAGCCGCGGCGAGCGGGAGGCCTACGAGCAGTACTTC.

V is TRBV4-1 and J is TRBJ1-2; D remains ambiguous. V lost 4 bases and J lost 0, with 12 bases in between. The CDR3 loop spans 15 amino acids. Germline CDR1 reads MGHRA; CDR2 reads YSYEKL. As DNA, the CDR3 is TGCGCCAGCAGCCCGAGCGGGGTTACTAACTATGGCTACACCTTC. The encoded protein is CASSPSGVTNYGYTF.

V and J are TRBV7-9 and TRBJ1-1, with 12 positions matching TRBD1. The CDR3 consists of 16 residues. Germline V lookup: CDR1 SEHNR, CDR2 FQNEAQ (reference sequence). V shed 4 bases, J shed 4 bases, and the junction held 7 bases outside the gene matches. The CDR3 nucleotides are TGTGCCAGCAGCTACGGGACAGGGGGCGGGGGCACTGAAGCTTTCTTT. Amino acids: CASSYGTGGGGTEAFF.

This clone was observed a single time. In nucleotides, the CDR3 is TGTGCCAGCACCAGTCTGGGACAGGGTATCTACGAGCAGTACTTC. This codes for CASTSLGQGIYEQYF. This sequence joins TRBV27 and TRBJ2-7; 9 bases align to TRBD1. The CDR3 has 15 residues. The V and J ends lost 7 bases and 3 bases, in that order; junction bases with no gene match: 10. Germline CDR1 MNHEY, CDR2 SMNVEV (reference sequence).

The chain carries TRBV27 and TRBJ2-7, with 13 bases matching TRBD2. V dropped 3 bases and J dropped 4; count of bases not matched to a gene: 12. The CDR3 totals 18 residues. Looked up from germline, CDR1 is MNHEY and CDR2 is SMNVEV (reference sequence). The CDR3 loop reads CASSFLGLAGLGVYEQYF. The CDR3 nucleotides read TGTGCCAGCAGTTTCTTGGGACTAGCGGGGCTCGGCGTTTACGAGCAGTACTTC.

This clone has just a few counts. V gene TRBV27 combines with J gene TRBJ1-2; a weak D match, TRBD1 (6 bases). Germline V gene data show CDR1 as MNHEY and CDR2 as SMNVEV (reference sequence). The CDR3 is 14 amino acids. Trimming removed 4 bases from V and 1 base from J, with 10 bases in between. CDR3 nucleotides: TGTGCCAGCAGTTCGACAGGAGGTAACTATGGCTACACCTTC. Translating it yields CASSSTGGNYGYTF.